Listed here are 26 T cell receptor beta chains from one sample, sequenced in a study of blood T cell repertoires in COVID-19. Some clones are missing from TCRdb's copy, which holds only in-frame ones; the method was immunoSEQ multiplex PCR. Altogether 430,000 or so clones are present, 70% to 90% being singletons, with the ten largest covering about 0.91%. The sequenced sample was peripheral blood. The source is a young man with COVID-19, enrolled during active disease.

The chain carries TRBV9 and TRBJ1-1, with a tentative D call TRBD1 (5 bases). Germline CDR1 reads SGDLS; CDR2 reads YYNGEE. The CDR3 is 14 residues long. Trimming shortened V by 4 bases and J by 1 base, and 11 bases separated the two germline ends. The CDR3 coding sequence is TGTGCCAGCAGCTTCGGGGGGACGAACACTGAAGCTTTCTTT. This codes for CASSFGGTNTEAFF.

The J gene is TRBJ2-3, the V gene TRBV7-2, with D possibly TRBD2 on 6 matching bases. V gave up 0 bases and J gave up 2 bases, with 18 bases separating them. Germline V gene data show CDR1 as SGHTA and CDR2 as FQGNSA. The CDR3 totals 18 residues. CDR3 region: CASSLAYWMGGDTDTQYF. CDR3 DNA sequence: TGTGCCAGCAGCTTAGCCTACTGGATGGGCGGGGACACAGATACGCAGTATTTT.

The chain is built from TRBV11-2 and TRBJ1-1; the D is unclear. This CDR3 has 15 residues. Germline loops: CDR1 SGHAT, CDR2 FQNNGV. V shed 5 bases and J shed 4 bases, with 17 bases lying between them. The CDR3 here is CASSLLIYSSTEAFF. In DNA form, the CDR3 reads TGTGCCAGCAGCCTATTAATCTACAGTTCCACTGAAGCTTTCTTT.

This sequence joins TRBV19 and TRBJ2-5; 7 positions agree with TRBD1. CDR1 and CDR2 from the germline V gene are LNHDA and SQIVND (reference sequence). The V and J ends lost 3 bases and 4 bases, in that order; junction bases with no gene match: 17. The CDR3 has 18 residues. The DNA of the CDR3 is TGTGCCAGTAGTATGGAATCCTTAGGACAGGCGGTAGGAGAGACCCAGTACTTC. Amino acid sequence: CASSMESLGQAVGETQYF.

The rearrangement uses TRBV12-3 or TRBV12-4 and TRBJ2-5; D is possibly TRBD2 (5 bases). The length of the CDR3 is 13 residues. Trimming shortened V by 5 bases and J by 5 bases, and 12 bases separated the two germline ends. The CDR3 coding sequence is TGTGCCAGCAGTCTAGGGAGCTGGGAGACCCAGTACTTC. Protein product: CASSLGSWETQYF.

On this clone itself: Sequence at one end of the junction differs from germline and may be a read error. The rearrangement links TRBV5-1 to TRBJ2-1, with TRBD2 matching 11 bases. This CDR3 is 17 amino acids long. Germline CDR1 SGHRS, CDR2 YFSETQ. This CDR3 reads CASSLLAGGPVYIEQFF. In DNA form, the CDR3 reads TGCGCCAGCAGCTTGTTAGCGGGAGGGCCGGTTTACATTGAGCAGTTCTTC.

This rearrangement joins TRBV5-5 to TRBJ1-5, with D possibly being TRBD1 (5 bases). Germline CDR1 is SGHKS and CDR2 is YYEKEE (reference sequence). The length of the CDR3 is 13 residues. Trimming cost V 8 bases and J 4 bases, with 13 bases left between them. CDR3 region: CASSGTPNQPQHF. The CDR3 DNA follows: TGTGCCAGTTCTGGGACTCCTAATCAGCCCCAGCATTTT.

This clone was seen only a few times. V and J are TRBV6-4 and TRBJ1-1; unclear D gene. The V end lost 0 bases, the J end lost 11 bases, and 13 bases lay between the germline ends. The CDR3 is 13 residues long. CDR1 and CDR2 from the germline V gene are MRHNA and SNTAGT. The CDR3 reads CASSDSIGGNAFF. In nucleotides, the CDR3 is TGTGCCAGCAGTGACTCTATAGGAGGTAACGCTTTCTTT.

V gene TRBV6-1 combines with J gene TRBJ1-2, with no clear D. CDR1 and CDR2 from the germline V gene are MNHNS and SASEGT. V dropped 1 base and J dropped 4 bases, with 7 bases sitting between them. This CDR3 region has 13 residues. CDR3 nucleotides: TGTGCCAGCAGTGAAGGGGCAGCCTATGGCTACACCTTC. This sequence encodes CASSEGAAYGYTF.

In this sample, this clone turned up a few times. The chain combines TRBV5-8 with TRBJ2-7; 9 positions match TRBD1. Germline V gives CDR1 SGHTS, CDR2 YDEGEE. CDR3 length: 13 amino acids. Losses at the gene ends were 7 bases for V and 5 bases for J; bases not matched to a gene: 7. The CDR3 reads CASRGQGTHEQYF. The CDR3 DNA reads TGTGCCAGCCGGGGACAGGGAACCCACGAGCAGTACTTC. Together with reference TRBV5-8 and TRBJ2-7, the CDR3 gives the full variable domain: EAGVTQSPTHLIKTRGQQATLRCSPISGHTSVYWYQQALGLGLQFLLWYDEGEERNRGNFPPRFSGRQFPNYSSELNVNALELEDSALYLCASRGQGTHEQYFGPGTRLTVT.

V gene TRBV19 combines with J gene TRBJ2-1, with a weak D call TRBD2 (6 bases). The ends were cut back, 1 base at V and 0 bases at J, with 10 bases in the middle. This CDR3 has 16 residues. The germline CDR1 and CDR2 sequences are LNHDA and SQIVND (reference sequence). The CDR3 reads CASSIGAGLSYNEQFF. The CDR3 region has the DNA TGTGCCAGTAGTATAGGGGCGGGACTCTCCTACAATGAGCAGTTCTTC.

This chain uses TRBV30 with TRBJ2-7; D is perhaps TRBD2 (6 bases). V lost 3 bases and J lost 5, with 17 bases in between. Looked up from germline, CDR1 is GTSNPN and CDR2 is SVGIG (reference sequence). The CDR3 consists of 14 residues. CDR3 in DNA: TGTGCCTGGAGGGGCCCGGGGGATTGGGACGAGCAGTACTTC. Translating gives CAWRGPGDWDEQYF.

Many counts were recorded for this clone. The CDR3, as DNA: TGTGCCAGCAGCGGACAGGGGGGAAACACCATATATTTT. Translated: CASSGQGGNTIYF. The chain links TRBV7-2 to TRBJ1-3, with TRBD1 matching over 9 bases. V dropped 5 bases and J dropped 4; count of bases not matched to a gene: 0. Looked up from germline, CDR1 is SGHTA and CDR2 is FQGNSA. The CDR3 covers 13 residues.

This chain links TRBV29-1 with TRBJ1-5; TRBD1 matches at 9 bases. This CDR3 comprises 13 residues. Germline V gene data show CDR1 as SQVTM and CDR2 as ANQGSEA. With V trimmed by 5 bases and J by 5 bases, 4 bases remained unmatched. The CDR3 nucleotides read TGCAGCGTTTCGGGACAGGGTGATCAGCCCCAGCATTTT. Translation gives CSVSGQGDQPQHF.

As DNA, the CDR3 is TGTGCCAGCAGAGGTTGGCAGGGCATGAACACTGAAGCTTTCTTT. It yields the protein CASRGWQGMNTEAFF. The chain combines TRBV5-5 with TRBJ1-1, with TRBD1 as a possible D gene (5 bases). CDR1 and CDR2 (germline): SGHKS, YYEKEE (reference sequence). V lost 5 bases and J lost 0, with 14 bases in between. This CDR3 spans 15 amino acids.

The rearrangement links TRBV5-6 to TRBJ2-3, with D possibly TRBD1 on 6 matching bases. Germline CDR1 and CDR2: SGHDT and YYEEEE. The CDR3 totals 14 residues. V was clipped by 2 bases and J by 2 bases, with 9 bases between them. The CDR3 DNA reads as TGTGCCAGCAGCTTTCAGGGGACCACAGATACGCAGTATTTT. It yields the protein CASSFQGTTDTQYF.

The gene calls are TRBV5-8 and TRBJ2-1; D is uncertain. Looked up from germline, CDR1 is SGHTS and CDR2 is YDEGEE. The CDR3 loop spans 18 amino acids. Trimming left V 0 bases short and J 5 bases short, with 21 bases between. The CDR3 nucleotides read TGTGCCAGCAGCTTGGTCTTCCCGCAGGCCCGAAACAACAATGAGCAGTTCTTC. Translating gives CASSLVFPQARNNNEQFF. The whole variable domain, remainder taken from reference TRBV5-8 and TRBJ2-1, is EAGVTQSPTHLIKTRGQQATLRCSPISGHTSVYWYQQALGLGLQFLLWYDEGEERNRGNFPPRFSGRQFPNYSSELNVNALELEDSALYLCASSLVFPQARNNNEQFFGPGTRLTVL.

This clone was detected once. The V and J genes are TRBV4-1 and TRBJ2-1, with TRBD2 identical over 16 bases. The V and J ends lost 0 bases and 9 bases, in that order; junction bases with no gene match: 5. CDR3 length: 17 amino acids. CDR1 and CDR2 from the germline V gene are MGHRA and YSYEKL. The CDR3 reads CASSQDGTSGRAGEQFF. DNA of the CDR3: TGCGCCAGCAGCCAAGATGGGACTAGCGGGAGGGCCGGTGAGCAGTTCTTC.

The chain joins TRBV27 to TRBJ1-3; a weak D match, TRBD1 (5 bases). CDR3 length: 15 residues. Per germline, CDR1 MNHEY and CDR2 SMNVEV (reference sequence). V lost 4 bases and J 0 bases, leaving 10 bases between the germline ends. The CDR3 sequence is CASSWVRDSGNTIYF. In DNA form, the CDR3 reads TGTGCCAGCAGTTGGGTCAGGGACTCTGGAAACACCATATATTTT.

This chain connects TRBV6-5 to TRBJ1-1; possibly TRBD1 for D (5 bases). Germline V gene lookup returns CDR1 MNHEY and CDR2 SVGAGI. V lost 8 bases, J lost 5 bases, and 18 bases lay in between. This CDR3 is 14 amino acids long. Here the CDR3 DNA reads TGTGCCAGCGCCGAGTGGGGCGAACGGACTGAAGCTTTCTTT. This sequence encodes CASAEWGERTEAFF.

The CDR3 spells CASSFGLETDTQYF. For the CDR3, the DNA is TGCGCCAGCAGCTTCGGACTAGAAACAGATACGCAGTATTTT. J is TRBJ2-3 and V is TRBV5-1; 7 nucleotides align to TRBD2. This CDR3 has 14 amino acids. The junction had 3 bases not matched to a gene; V was cut back by 2 bases and J by 3 bases. Germline CDR1 SGHRS, CDR2 YFSETQ. The whole variable domain, filled in from reference TRBV5-1 and TRBJ2-3, reads KAGVTQTPRYLIKTRGQQVTLSCSPISGHRSVSWYQQTPGQGLQFLFEYFSETQRNKGNFPGRFSGRQFSNSRSEMNVSTLELGDSALYLCASSFGLETDTQYFGPGTRLTVL.

V and J are TRBV5-4 and TRBJ2-2; D gene ambiguous. The CDR3 length is 14 residues. CDR1 and CDR2 (germline): SGHNT, YYREEE (reference sequence). With 0 bases removed from V and 5 bases from J, the gap between germline ends came to 8 bases. The CDR3 protein is CASSLVFGTGELFF. DNA for the CDR3: TGTGCCAGCAGCTTGGTCTTCGGGACCGGGGAGCTGTTTTTT. The full variable domain, its missing parts supplied by reference TRBV5-4 and TRBJ2-2, is ETGVTQSPTHLIKTRGQQVTLRCSSQSGHNTVSWYQQALGQGPQFIFQYYREEENGRGNFPPRFSGLQFPNYSSELNVNALELDDSALYLCASSLVFGTGELFFGEGSRLTVL.

The rearrangement uses TRBV3-1 (or the pseudogene TRBV3-2) and TRBJ2-7, with 8 positions matching TRBD1. Trimming cost V 4 bases and J 4 bases; bases outside gene matches: 12. CDR3 length: 16 residues. The germline gives CDR1 LGHDT, CDR2 YNNKEL (reference sequence). The CDR3 coding sequence is TGTGCCAGCAGCCCACTCAGGCAGGGGGCGGTATACGAGCAGTACTTC. It codes for CASSPLRQGAVYEQYF.

The CDR3 DNA follows: TGTGCCAGCAGCCCTCAGGTATCGATGAACACCGGGGAGCTGTTTTTT. Translation gives CASSPQVSMNTGELFF. The rearrangement links TRBV3-1 (or the pseudogene TRBV3-2) to TRBJ2-2; D gene uncertain. This CDR3 is built from 16 residues. CDR1 and CDR2 from the germline V gene are LGHDT and YNNKEL (reference sequence). V lost 4 bases, J lost 1 base, and 13 bases lay in between.

V gene TRBV24-1 combines with J gene TRBJ2-1; TRBD2 aligns across 13 bases. From germline, CDR1 is KGHDR and CDR2 SFDVKD. The length of the CDR3 is 16 residues. J was trimmed by 8 bases and V by 2 bases; bases with no gene match: 5. In DNA, the CDR3 is TGTGCCACCAGTGATTGGAGGACTAGCGGGAGCTATGAGCAGTTCTTC. Amino acid sequence: CATSDWRTSGSYEQFF.

The V call is TRBV30, the J call TRBJ2-2; tentatively, D is TRBD1 (6 bases). The CDR3 sequence is 15 residues long. The V gene lost 1 base and the J gene lost 2 bases, with 11 bases spanning the gap. CDR1 and CDR2 from the germline V gene are GTSNPN and SVGIG (reference sequence). The CDR3 sequence is CAWSAPGHNTGELFF. CDR3 DNA: TGTGCCTGGAGTGCCCCGGGACATAACACCGGGGAGCTGTTTTTT.